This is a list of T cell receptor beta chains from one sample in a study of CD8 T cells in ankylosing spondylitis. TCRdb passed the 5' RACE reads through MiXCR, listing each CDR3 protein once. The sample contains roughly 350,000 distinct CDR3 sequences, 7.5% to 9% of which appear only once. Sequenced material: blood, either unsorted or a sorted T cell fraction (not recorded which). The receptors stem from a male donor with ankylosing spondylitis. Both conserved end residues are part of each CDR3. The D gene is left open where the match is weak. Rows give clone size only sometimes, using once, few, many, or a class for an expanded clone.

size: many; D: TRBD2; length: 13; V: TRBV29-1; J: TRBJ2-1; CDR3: CSSGQTSGNEQFF; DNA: TGCAGTTCGGGCCAGACTAGCGGCAATGAGCAGTTCTTC
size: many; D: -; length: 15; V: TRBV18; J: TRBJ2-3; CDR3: CASSPTGGWTDTQYF; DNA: TGTGCCAGCTCACCCACAGGAGGTTGGACAGATACGCAGTATTTT
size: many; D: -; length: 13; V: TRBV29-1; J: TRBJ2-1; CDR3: CSVVRGGHNEQFF; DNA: TGCAGCGTTGTCAGGGGGGGACACAATGAGCAGTTCTTC
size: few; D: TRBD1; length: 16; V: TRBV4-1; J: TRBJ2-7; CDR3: CASSLQATGDSYEQYF; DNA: TGCGCCAGCAGCTTACAAGCGACAGGGGACTCCTACGAGCAGTACTTC
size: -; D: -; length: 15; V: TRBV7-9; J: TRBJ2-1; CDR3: CASTLGQGDHNEQFF; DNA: TGTGCCAGCACCCTCGGGCAGGGAGACCACAATGAGCAGTTCTTC
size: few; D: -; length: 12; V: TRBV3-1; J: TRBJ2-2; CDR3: CASSQVGGELFF; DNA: TGTGCCAGCAGCCAGGTCGGCGGGGAGCTGTTTTTT
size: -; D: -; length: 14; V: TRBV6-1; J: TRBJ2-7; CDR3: CASSESGKDYEQYF; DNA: TGTGCCAGCAGTGAATCGGGGAAGGATTACGAGCAGTACTTC
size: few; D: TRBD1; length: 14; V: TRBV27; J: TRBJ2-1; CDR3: CASSHGDRGWEQFF; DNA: TGTGCCAGCAGTCACGGGGACAGGGGATGGGAGCAGTTCTTC
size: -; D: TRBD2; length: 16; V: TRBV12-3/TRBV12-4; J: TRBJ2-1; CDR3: CASSPRLAGGFNEQFF; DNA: TGTGCCAGCAGTCCCCGGCTAGCGGGAGGGTTCAATGAGCAGTTCTTC
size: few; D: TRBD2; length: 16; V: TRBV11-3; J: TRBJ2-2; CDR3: CASSPIAGVDTGELFF; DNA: TGTGCCAGCAGCCCTATAGCGGGAGTAGATACCGGGGAGCTGTTTTTT
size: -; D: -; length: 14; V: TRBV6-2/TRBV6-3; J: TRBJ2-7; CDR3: CASSYWEASYEQYF; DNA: TGTGCCAGCAGTTACTGGGAGGCGTCCTACGAGCAGTACTTC
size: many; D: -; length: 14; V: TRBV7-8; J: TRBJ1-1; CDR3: CASSYHTRNTEAFF; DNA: TGTGCCAGCAGCTACCACACGAGGAACACTGAAGCTTTCTTT
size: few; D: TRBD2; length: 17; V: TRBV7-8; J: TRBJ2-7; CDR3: CASSPQAASGSSYEQYF; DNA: TGTGCCAGCAGCCCCCAAGCGGCTAGCGGCAGCTCCTACGAGCAGTACTTC
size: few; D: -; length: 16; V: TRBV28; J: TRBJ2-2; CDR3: CASTSGPRYVTGELFF; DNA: TGTGCCAGCACCTCGGGACCCCGATATGTCACCGGGGAGCTGTTTTTT
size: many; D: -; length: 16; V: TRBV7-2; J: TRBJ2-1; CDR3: CASSLLRRGMFNEQFF; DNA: TGTGCCAGCAGCTTATTAAGGAGGGGGATGTTCAATGAGCAGTTCTTC
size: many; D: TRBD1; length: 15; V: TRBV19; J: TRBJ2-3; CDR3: CASSLTGGGTDTQYF; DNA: TGTGCCAGTAGTTTGACAGGGGGAGGCACAGATACGCAGTATTTT
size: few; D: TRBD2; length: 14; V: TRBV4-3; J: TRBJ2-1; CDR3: CASSQSGSWNEQFF; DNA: TGCGCCAGCAGCCAAAGCGGGAGTTGGAATGAGCAGTTCTTC
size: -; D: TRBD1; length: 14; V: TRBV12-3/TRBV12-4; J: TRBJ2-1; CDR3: CASRLAGGYNEQFF; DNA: TGTGCCAGCAGATTGGCAGGGGGCTACAATGAGCAGTTCTTC
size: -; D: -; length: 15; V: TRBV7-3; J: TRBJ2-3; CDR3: CASSYDTTSTDTQYF; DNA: TGTGCCAGCAGCTATGACACGACATCCACAGATACGCAGTATTTT
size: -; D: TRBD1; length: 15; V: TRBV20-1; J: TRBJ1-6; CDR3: CSARVVTGRNSPLHF; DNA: TGCAGTGCTAGAGTGGTGACAGGGCGTAATTCACCCCTCCACTTT
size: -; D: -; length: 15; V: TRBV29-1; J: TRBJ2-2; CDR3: CSARGFGGGTGELFF; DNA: TGCAGCGCCAGGGGGTTCGGGGGAGGCACCGGGGAGCTGTTTTTT
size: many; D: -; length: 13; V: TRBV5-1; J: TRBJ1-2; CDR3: CASSNRQDYGYTF; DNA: TGCGCCAGCAGTAATCGACAGGACTATGGCTACACCTTC
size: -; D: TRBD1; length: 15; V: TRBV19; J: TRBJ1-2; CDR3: CASTDRGRTNYGYTF; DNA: TGTGCCAGCACGGACAGGGGGCGTACTAACTATGGCTACACCTTC
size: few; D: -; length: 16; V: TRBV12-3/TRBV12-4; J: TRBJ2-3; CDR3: CASSPRESPVPDTQYF; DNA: TGTGCCAGCAGCCCAAGGGAGTCCCCAGTCCCAGATACGCAGTATTTT
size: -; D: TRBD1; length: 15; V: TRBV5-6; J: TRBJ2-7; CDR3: CASSSRRTGGYEQYF; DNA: TGTGCCAGCAGCTCCCGACGGACAGGGGGCTACGAGCAGTACTTC
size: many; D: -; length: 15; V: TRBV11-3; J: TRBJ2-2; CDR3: CASSLRRTNTGELFF; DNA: TGTGCCAGCAGCTTGAGACGGACGAACACCGGGGAGCTGTTTTTT
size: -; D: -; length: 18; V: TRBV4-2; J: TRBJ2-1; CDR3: CASSPSGLAVSHHNEQFF; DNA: TGTGCCAGCAGCCCATCGGGACTGGCGGTCTCTCACCACAATGAGCAGTTCTTC
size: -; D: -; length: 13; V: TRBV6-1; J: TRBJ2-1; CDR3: CASSEIGQGPQFF; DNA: TGTGCCAGCAGTGAGATAGGTCAGGGCCCTCAGTTCTTC
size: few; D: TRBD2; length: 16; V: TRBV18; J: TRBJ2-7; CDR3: CASSLTSGAPTYEQYF; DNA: TGTGCCAGCTCACTTACTAGCGGGGCACCTACCTACGAGCAGTACTTC
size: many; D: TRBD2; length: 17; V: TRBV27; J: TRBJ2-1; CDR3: CASSLSTTSGSPNEQFF; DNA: TGTGCCAGCAGTTTATCAACGACTAGCGGGAGCCCTAATGAGCAGTTCTTC
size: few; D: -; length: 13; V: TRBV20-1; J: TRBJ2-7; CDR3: CSARGSKSYEQYF; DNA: TGCAGTGCTAGAGGCTCGAAATCCTACGAGCAGTACTTC
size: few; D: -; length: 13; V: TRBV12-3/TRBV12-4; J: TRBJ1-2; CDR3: CASSFGGFDGYTF; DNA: TGTGCCAGCAGTTTTGGGGGATTCGACGGCTACACCTTC
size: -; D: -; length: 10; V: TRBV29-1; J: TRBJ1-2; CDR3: CSVFESGYTF; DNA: TGCAGCGTTTTCGAATCTGGCTACACCTTC
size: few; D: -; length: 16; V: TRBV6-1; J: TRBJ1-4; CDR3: CASSPVLGDLNEKLFF; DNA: TGTGCCAGCAGTCCAGTATTGGGGGACCTGAATGAAAAACTGTTTTTT
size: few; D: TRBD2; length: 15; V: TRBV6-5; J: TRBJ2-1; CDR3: CASSYQGLLGDEQFF; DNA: TGTGCCAGCAGTTACCAGGGACTACTCGGGGATGAGCAGTTCTTC
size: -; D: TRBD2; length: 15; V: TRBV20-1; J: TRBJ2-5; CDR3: CSADGSSGSLGTQYF; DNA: TGCAGTGCTGACGGTTCTAGCGGGAGCCTAGGGACCCAGTACTTC
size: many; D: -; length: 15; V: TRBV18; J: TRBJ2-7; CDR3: CASSPRLGSSYEQYF; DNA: TGTGCCAGCTCACCACGGCTAGGTAGCTCCTACGAGCAGTACTTC
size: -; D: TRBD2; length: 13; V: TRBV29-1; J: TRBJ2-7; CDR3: CSVWAGGLYEQYF; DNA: TGCAGCGTTTGGGCGGGAGGACTCTACGAGCAGTACTTC
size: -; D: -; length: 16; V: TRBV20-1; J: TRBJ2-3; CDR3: CSARDRQGWSTDTQYF; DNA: TGCAGTGCTAGAGATCGGCAGGGCTGGAGCACAGATACGCAGTATTTT
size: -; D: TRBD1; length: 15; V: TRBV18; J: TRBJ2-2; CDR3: CASSQTGANTGELFF; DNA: TGTGCCAGCTCACAAACAGGGGCGAACACCGGGGAGCTGTTTTTT
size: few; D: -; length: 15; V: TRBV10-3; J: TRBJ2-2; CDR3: CAISEPRANTGELFF; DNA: TGTGCCATCAGTGAACCCCGTGCGAACACCGGGGAGCTGTTTTTT